This T cell receptor beta chain comes out of a study of graft-versus-host responses after intestinal transplantation. As for the study in general: Those transplanted obtained multivisceral, liver-intestinal, or isolated intestinal grafts. Study-wide findings and caveats: Some patients had graft-donor T cell macrochimerism. In their allografts, the ratios of graft-versus-host to host-versus-graft T cell clones were high.

Measured with immunoSEQ multiplex PCR; TCRdb has only the in-frame clones, and not every one. The table includes around 50,000 clones, about 88% detected once. About this clone itself: Antigen unknown.

CDR3 length: 14 amino acids. Trimming cost V 7 bases and J 4 bases; bases outside gene matches: 9. The V gene's germline CDR1 is SEHNR and CDR2 FQNEAQ (reference sequence). The genes are TRBV7-9 and TRBJ2-7; 8 bases are a match to TRBD1. Specimen: unstimulated CD4+ T cells sorted from spleen or lymph node cells, collected before transplant. The receptor comes from a human donor who was the organ donor for an intestinal transplant. The CDR3: CASNTAGGGYEQYF. The CDR3 DNA reads TGTGCCAGCAACACCGCAGGGGGCGGGTACGAGCAGTACTTC. Drawing the rest from reference TRBV7-9 and TRBJ2-7, the complete variable domain is DTGVSQNPRHKITKRGQNVTFRCDPISEHNRLYWYRQTLGQGPEFLTYFQNEAQLEKSRLLSDRFSAERPKGSFSTLEIQRTEQGDSAMYLCASNTAGGGYEQYFGPGTRLTVT.